In this sample, the clone carrying this T cell receptor beta chain turned up once. Its specificity is unknown. The junction had 3 bases not matched to a gene; V was cut back by 5 bases and J by 1 base. Germline CDR1 is MNHEY and CDR2 is SVGAGI. The CDR3 consists of 14 residues. Sequencing used immunoSEQ multiplex PCR; TCRdb keeps in-frame clones, though not all of them. The profile shows tens of thousands of clones, about 86% of them singletons. This record comes from a study of OX40 agonist ivuxolimab in advanced cancers. The overall study: Patients were given ivuxolimab, an antibody that agonizes OX40 (CD134). General observations from the study: Clonal expansion was among the lowest in partial responders at 0.1-3.0 mg/kg, especially CD8+. At doses 0.1 to 3.0 mg/kg, CD4+ and CD8+ clones expanded. There were, on average, more expanded clones in CD8+ T cells than in CD4+.

The material was CD4+ or CD8+ T cells sorted from blood, obtained in a trial of the OX40 agonist ivuxolimab. The TCR was taken from an adult with an advanced solid tumor such as melanoma, head and neck, liver or kidney cancer. This rearrangement joins TRBV6-5 to TRBJ1-2; 8 bases align to TRBD1. The CDR3 nucleotides read TGTGCCAGCAGTGACGGACAGGGTAACTATGGCTACACCTTC. Translating gives CASSDGQGNYGYTF.